This TCR beta chain was found in a study of blood T cell repertoires in COVID-19. Study information: Researchers got acute and convalescent COVID-19 samples from the United States, Italy and Spain.

Donors were grouped by their self-reported clinical history. Recovered status in Cohort 3 required two negative PCRs, clearance, or symptom resolution. The authors' processing: It was from reference gene primer amplification that nucleated cell counts were estimated. Produced via immunoSEQ multiplex PCR; TCRdb's table is partial and in-frame only. The V and J calls and the clone size are those of that table, but D and trimming were determined from the DNA. Of under 350,000 clones in the sample, about 89% were seen once. This CDR3 has 19 residues. V was clipped by 3 bases and J by 1 base; unmatched bases: 16. The germline V gene encodes CDR1 SGHDN and CDR2 FVKESK.

The sequencing input was PBMCs or T cells enriched from blood (not recorded which). The chain uses TRBV14 and TRBJ2-7; 9 nucleotides agree with TRBD1. The receptor comes from a woman between 18 and 29 years old who had recovered from COVID-19. The CDR3 loop reads CASSQFRDRARGGSYEQYF. CDR3 sequence (DNA): TGTGCCAGCAGCCAGTTCCGGGACAGGGCAAGGGGAGGTTCCTACGAGCAGTACTTC.